Listed here is a single T cell receptor (beta chain). J gave up 12 bases and V 4 bases, and 9 bases lay outside the gene matches. Germline V CDR1 and CDR2: MDHEN, SYDVKM. The length of the CDR3 is 13 residues. Clones were read by immunoSEQ multiplex PCR, and TCRdb kept only the in-frame ones, dropping some. This sample has approximately 260,000 clones, with roughly 90% found just once. This sample is part of a study of blood T cell repertoires in COVID-19. Sequenced: PBMCs or T cells enriched from blood (not recorded which). This rearrangement joins TRBV28 to TRBJ2-5; 9 positions agree with TRBD2. This sequence originates from a woman in her 30s with acute COVID-19. The CDR3 protein is CASSYPAGGPKYF. Here the CDR3 DNA reads TGTGCCAGCAGTTATCCAGCGGGGGGCCCTAAGTACTTC. The complete variable domain, with remaining parts taken from reference TRBV28 and TRBJ2-5, reads DVKVTQSSRYLVKRTGEKVFLECVQDMDHENMFWYRQDPGLGLRLIYFSYDVKMKEKGDIPEGYSVSREKKERFSLILESASTNQTSMYLCASSYPAGGPKYFGPGTRLLVL.